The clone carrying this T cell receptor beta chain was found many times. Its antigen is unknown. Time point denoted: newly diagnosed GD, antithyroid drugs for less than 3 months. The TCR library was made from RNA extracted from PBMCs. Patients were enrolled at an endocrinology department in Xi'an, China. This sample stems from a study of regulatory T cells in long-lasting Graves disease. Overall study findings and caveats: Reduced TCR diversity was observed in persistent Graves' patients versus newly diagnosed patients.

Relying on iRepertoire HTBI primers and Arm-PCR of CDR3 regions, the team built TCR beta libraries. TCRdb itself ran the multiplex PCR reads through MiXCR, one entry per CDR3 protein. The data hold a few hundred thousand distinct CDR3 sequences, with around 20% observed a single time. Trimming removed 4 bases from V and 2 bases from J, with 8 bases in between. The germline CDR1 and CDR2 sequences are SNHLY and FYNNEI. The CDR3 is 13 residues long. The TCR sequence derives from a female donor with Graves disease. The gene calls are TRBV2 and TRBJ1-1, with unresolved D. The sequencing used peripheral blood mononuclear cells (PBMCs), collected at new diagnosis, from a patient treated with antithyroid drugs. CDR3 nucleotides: TGTGCCAGCAGTGGGGAATCTAACACTGAAGCTTTCTTT. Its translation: CASSGESNTEAFF.